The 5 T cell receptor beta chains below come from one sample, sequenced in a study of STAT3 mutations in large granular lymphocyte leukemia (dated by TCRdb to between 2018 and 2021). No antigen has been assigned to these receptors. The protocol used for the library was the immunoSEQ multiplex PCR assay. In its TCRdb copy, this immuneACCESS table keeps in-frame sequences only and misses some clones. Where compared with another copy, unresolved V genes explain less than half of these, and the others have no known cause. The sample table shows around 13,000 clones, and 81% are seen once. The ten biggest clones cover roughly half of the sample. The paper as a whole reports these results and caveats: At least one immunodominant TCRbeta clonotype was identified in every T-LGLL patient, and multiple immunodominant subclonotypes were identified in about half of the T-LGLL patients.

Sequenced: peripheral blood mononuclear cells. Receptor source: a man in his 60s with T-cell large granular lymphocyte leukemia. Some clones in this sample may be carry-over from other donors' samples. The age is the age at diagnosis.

The CDR3 reads CASRHGQGTAGELFF. The CDR3 nucleotides read TGTGCCAGCAGACACGGACAGGGAACCGCCGGGGAGCTGTTTTTT. The chain joins TRBV6-5 to TRBJ2-2; 8 nucleotides align to TRBD1. The CDR3 is 15 residues long. Trimming cost V 6 bases and J 6 bases; bases outside gene matches: 9. Germline-derived CDR1 and CDR2 are MNHEY and SVGAGI.

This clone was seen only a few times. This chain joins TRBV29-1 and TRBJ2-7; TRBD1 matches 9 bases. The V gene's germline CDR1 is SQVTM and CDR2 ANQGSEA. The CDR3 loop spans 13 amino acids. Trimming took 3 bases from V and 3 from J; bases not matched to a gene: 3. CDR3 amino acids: CSVDLGQGYEQYF. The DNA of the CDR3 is TGCAGCGTTGATTTGGGACAGGGCTACGAGCAGTACTTC.

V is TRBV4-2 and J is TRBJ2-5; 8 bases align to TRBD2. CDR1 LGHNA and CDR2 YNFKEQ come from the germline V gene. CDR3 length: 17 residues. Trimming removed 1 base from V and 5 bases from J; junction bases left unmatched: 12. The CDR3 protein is CASSQVGGEGHGETQYF. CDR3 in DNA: TGTGCCAGCAGCCAAGTCGGGGGGGAGGGCCACGGGGAGACCCAGTACTTC.

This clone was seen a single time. CDR3 sequence reads: CASSLTSGNTGELFF. The CDR3 nucleotides read TGCGCCAGCAGCTTAACTAGCGGGAACACCGGGGAGCTGTTTTTT. The V gene is TRBV5-1, the J gene TRBJ2-2, with 8 bases lining up with TRBD2. V shed 2 bases, J shed 1 base, and the junction held 1 base outside the gene matches. The germline V gene encodes CDR1 SGHRS and CDR2 YFSETQ. CDR3 length: 15 amino acids.

CDR3 region: CASSLEGGGDTQYF. In DNA, the CDR3 is TGTGCCAGCAGCTTAGAAGGGGGAGGGGATACGCAGTATTTT. The genes are TRBV7-9 and TRBJ2-3; a possible D gene is TRBD2 (7 bases). Trimming stripped 1 base from V and 6 bases from J, with 11 bases between. Germline V gene lookup returns CDR1 SEHNR and CDR2 FQNEAQ (reference sequence). The CDR3 extends over 14 amino acids.